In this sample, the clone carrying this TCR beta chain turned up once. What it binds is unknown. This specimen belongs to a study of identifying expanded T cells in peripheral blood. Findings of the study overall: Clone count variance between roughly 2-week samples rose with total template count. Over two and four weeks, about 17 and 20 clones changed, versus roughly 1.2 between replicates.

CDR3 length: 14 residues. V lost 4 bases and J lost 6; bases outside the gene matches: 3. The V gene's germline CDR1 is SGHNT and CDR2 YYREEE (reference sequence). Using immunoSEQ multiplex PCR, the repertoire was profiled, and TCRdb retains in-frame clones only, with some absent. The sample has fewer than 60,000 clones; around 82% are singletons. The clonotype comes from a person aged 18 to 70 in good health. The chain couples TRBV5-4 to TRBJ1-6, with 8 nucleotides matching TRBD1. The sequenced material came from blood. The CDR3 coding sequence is TGTGCCAGCAGCAGGGGACAGGTTAATTCACCCCTCCACTTT. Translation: CASSRGQVNSPLHF.